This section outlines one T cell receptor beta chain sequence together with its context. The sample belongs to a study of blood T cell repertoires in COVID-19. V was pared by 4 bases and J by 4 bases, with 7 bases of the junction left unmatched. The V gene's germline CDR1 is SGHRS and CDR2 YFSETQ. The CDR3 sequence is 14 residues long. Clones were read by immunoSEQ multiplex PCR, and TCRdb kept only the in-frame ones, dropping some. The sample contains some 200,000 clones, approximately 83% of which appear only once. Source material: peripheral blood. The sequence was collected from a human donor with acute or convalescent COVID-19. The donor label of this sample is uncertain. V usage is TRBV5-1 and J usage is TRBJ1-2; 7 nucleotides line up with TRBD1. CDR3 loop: CASSVGQAGYGYTF. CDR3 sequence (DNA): TGCGCCAGCAGCGTCGGACAGGCAGGCTATGGCTACACCTTC.